The T cell receptor (beta chain) described here comes from a study of blood T cell repertoires in COVID-19. The CDR3 has 19 residues. CDR1 is SEHNR, CDR2 FQNEAQ, per germline (reference sequence). V shed 1 base and J 0 bases; nucleotides not matched to a gene: 12. Generated by immunoSEQ multiplex PCR, the TCRdb table keeps only in-frame clones and is missing some. Of approximately 63,000 clones in the sample, roughly nine tenths are singletons; the top ten hold 4.5% to 5.5%. The sample consisted of peripheral blood. The chain links TRBV7-9 to TRBJ2-4, with TRBD1 matching over 7 bases. This receptor was obtained from an elderly man in a cohort sampled during active COVID-19. CDR3 DNA: TGTGCCAGCAGCTTAGTAGGGGGCCCGGGACAGCTAGCCAAAAACATTCAGTACTTC. Protein sequence: CASSLVGGPGQLAKNIQYF.